The 10 T cell receptor beta chains listed next were all sequenced from one sample in a study of cytomegalovirus exposure and HLA in healthy donors. PCR primers comprised 60 Vbeta and 13 Jbeta primers. Sequenced by immunoSEQ multiplex PCR; TCRdb stores in-frame clones only, minus some. The sample holds approximately 220,000 clones; approximately 80% are singletons and the top ten take about 3.1%. The material sequenced was PBMCs. These receptors were obtained from a man aged 25 to 45 in good health and CMV-seronegative.

J is TRBJ1-2 and V is TRBV28; D remains ambiguous. The CDR3 consists of 12 residues. Germline CDR1 MDHEN, CDR2 SYDVKM. Deletions cut 5 bases from V and 8 bases from J, with 12 bases between. DNA of the CDR3: TGTGCCAGCAGTCGGGCAGGCGGGGGCTACACCTTC. Translation gives CASSRAGGGYTF.

This chain uses TRBV7-3 with TRBJ1-2; possibly TRBD1 for D (5 bases). Trimming left V 0 bases short and J 8 bases short, with 16 bases between. From germline, CDR1 is SGHTA and CDR2 FQGTGA. The CDR3 length is 15 residues. The CDR3 region is CASSLTISGNAGYTF. The CDR3 DNA sequence: TGTGCCAGCAGCTTAACCATTTCAGGGAATGCGGGCTACACCTTC. Full variable domain (remainder filled in from reference TRBV7-3 and TRBJ1-2): GAGVSQTPSNKVTEKGKYVELRCDPISGHTALYWYRQSLGQGPEFLIYFQGTGAADDSGLPNDRFFAVRPEGSVSTLKIQRTERGDSAVYLCASSLTISGNAGYTFGSGTRLTVV.

The rearrangement links TRBV28 to TRBJ1-5; 7 bases line up with TRBD1. Looked up from germline, CDR1 is MDHEN and CDR2 is SYDVKM. The CDR3 has 15 residues. The trim removed 6 bases at V and 3 bases at J, leaving 8 bases unmatched. The CDR3, as DNA: TGTGCCAGCAGCCTAAGGGACAGATTCAATCAGCCCCAGCATTTT. Translation: CASSLRDRFNQPQHF.

This clone was found a few times. The genes are TRBV5-3 and TRBJ2-7; 9 bases fit TRBD1. TRBV5-3 is labeled an ORF, and its function is uncertain. The CDR3 loop spans 17 amino acids. V shed 4 bases and J 0 bases; nucleotides not matched to a gene: 11. The CDR3 DNA follows: TGTGCCAGAAGCGATCCCGGGACAGGGCACCTCTCCTACGAGCAGTACTTC. Translation gives CARSDPGTGHLSYEQYF.

The V gene is TRBV5-1, the J gene TRBJ1-6; possibly TRBD1 for D (6 bases). Germline loops: CDR1 SGHRS, CDR2 YFSETQ. The V and J ends lost 4 bases and 10 bases respectively, with 12 bases between them. This CDR3 region has 13 residues. The CDR3 loop is CASSPQGGSPLHF. Written as DNA, the CDR3 is TGCGCCAGCAGCCCACAGGGTGGATCACCCCTCCACTTT.

CDR3 amino acids: CASSQLAYEQYF. The CDR3 coding sequence is TGTGCCAGCAGCCAGCTAGCCTACGAGCAGTACTTC. The rearrangement uses TRBV14 and TRBJ2-7; D remains unclear. The CDR3 runs to 12 residues. V gave up 3 bases and J gave up 2 bases, with 5 bases separating them. Germline V gene lookup returns CDR1 SGHDN and CDR2 FVKESK.

The rearrangement uses TRBV6-1 and TRBJ1-2, with a tentative D call TRBD1 (6 bases). The CDR3 sequence is 12 residues long. The V gene lost 7 bases and the J gene lost 8 bases, with 14 bases spanning the gap. The germline V gene encodes CDR1 MNHNS and CDR2 SASEGT. The CDR3 bases are TGTGCCAGCACGGGGGGGGCGGGAGGCTACACCTTC. This gives the protein CASTGGAGGYTF.

J is TRBJ1-1 and V is TRBV4-2, with D possibly TRBD1 on 6 matching bases. Germline CDR1 and CDR2: LGHNA and YNFKEQ. V was trimmed by 8 bases and J by 1 base, leaving 14 bases between them. The CDR3 contains 14 residues. CDR3 protein: CASGGPTENTEAFF. In DNA, the CDR3 is TGTGCCAGCGGGGGCCCGACAGAGAACACTGAAGCTTTCTTT.

This sequence joins TRBV28 and TRBJ1-6; 7 nucleotides align to TRBD1. The ends lost 4 bases at V and 6 bases at J; junction bases unmatched: 9. The CDR3 loop spans 16 amino acids. Germline V gene lookup returns CDR1 MDHEN and CDR2 SYDVKM. CDR3 DNA: TGTGCCAGCAGTTCCCCGGGACAGAGTTTTAATTCACCCCTCCACTTT. Translated: CASSSPGQSFNSPLHF.

V and J are TRBV6-5 and TRBJ2-7, with 9 bases fitting TRBD1. CDR3 length equals 14 residues. J lost 6 bases, V lost 6 bases, and 9 bases had no gene match. Germline V lookup: CDR1 MNHEY, CDR2 SVGAGI. CDR3 coding DNA: TGTGCCAGCAGAACCGGGACAGGGTCTTCCGAGCAGTACTTC. Its translation is CASRTGTGSSEQYF.